These 25 T cell receptor beta chains were all obtained from the same sample, sequenced in a study of shared clonotypes between healthy human individuals. Clones were read by immunoSEQ multiplex PCR, and TCRdb kept only the in-frame ones, dropping some. The table includes millions of clones, roughly 94% detected once. CD45RO-negative cells were positively selected for CCR7, leaving out terminally differentiated effector memory CD45RA+ cells. The sample taken for sequencing was naive CD8+ T cells sorted from blood. Every receptor here comes from a man aged 18 to 29 in good health.

The J gene is TRBJ2-2, the V gene TRBV19, with 8 nucleotides matching TRBD2. The length of the CDR3 is 17 residues. Germline V gene data show CDR1 as LNHDA and CDR2 as SQIVND (reference sequence). The V gene end was trimmed by 3 bases and the J gene end by 7 bases; junction bases not matched to a gene: 13. CDR3 bases: TGTGCCAGTAGTATCCTCGGGAATCTGCGGGGGGACGGGGAGCTGTTTTTT. Its translation is CASSILGNLRGDGELFF.

The chain is built from TRBV7-9 and TRBJ1-4; D not resolved. V lost 1 base and J lost 8, with 14 bases in between. This CDR3 comprises 15 residues. Germline lookup yields CDR1 SEHNR and CDR2 FQNEAQ (reference sequence). This chain's CDR3 is CASSLGYGQQEKLFF. CDR3 in DNA: TGTGCCAGCAGCTTAGGCTATGGTCAGCAGGAAAAACTGTTTTTT.

The rearrangement joins TRBV27 to TRBJ2-1; unclear D gene. V was trimmed by 5 bases and J by 6 bases, leaving 5 bases between them. Per the germline V gene, CDR1 is MNHEY and CDR2 is SMNVEV (reference sequence). CDR3 size: 11 residues. CDR3 residues: CASSLFNEQFF. For the CDR3, the DNA is TGTGCCAGCAGTCTGTTCAATGAGCAGTTCTTC.

V gene TRBV4-1 combines with J gene TRBJ2-3; TRBD2 matches at 13 bases. CDR3 length: 16 residues. The ends lost 5 bases at V and 5 bases at J; junction bases unmatched: 7. Germline values: CDR1 MGHRA, CDR2 YSYEKL. The CDR3 sequence is CASSSRLAGGKDTQYF. For the CDR3, the DNA is TGCGCCAGCAGCTCGCGACTAGCGGGGGGCAAAGATACGCAGTATTTT.

The chain has TRBV14 and TRBJ2-7; D may correspond to TRBD1 or TRBD2 (5 bases each). Trimming pared 4 bases from V and 0 bases from J, leaving 13 bases between. The CDR3 consists of 15 residues. Germline loops: CDR1 SGHDN, CDR2 FVKESK. Here the CDR3 DNA reads TGTGCCAGCAGCCTGCCGGGACCTAGCTCCTACGAGCAGTACTTC. It specifies CASSLPGPSSYEQYF.

This clone was seen just once. The rearrangement joins TRBV19 to TRBJ2-2; TRBD2 matches at 11 bases. The length of the CDR3 is 17 residues. Germline CDR1 LNHDA, CDR2 SQIVND (reference sequence). Trimming cost V 7 bases and J 4 bases; bases outside gene matches: 11. Here the CDR3 DNA reads TGTGCCAGTACCCCGACTAGCGGGACAAAATTCACCGGGGAGCTGTTTTTT. Translated, it gives CASTPTSGTKFTGELFF. The variable domain in full, completed from reference TRBV19 and TRBJ2-2, reads DGGITQSPKYLFRKEGQNVTLSCEQNLNHDAMYWYRQDPGQGLRLIYYSQIVNDFQKGDIAEGYSVSREKKESFPLTVTSAQKNPTAFYLCASTPTSGTKFTGELFFGEGSRLTVL.

The chain uses TRBV7-8 and TRBJ2-1; 10 nucleotides agree with TRBD2. The germline V gene has CDR1 SGHVS and CDR2 FQNEAQ. The CDR3 consists of 16 residues. Unmatched junction bases numbered 8, after V lost 5 bases and J lost 4 bases. The CDR3: CASSPTLAGEYNEQFF. CDR3 coding DNA: TGTGCCAGCAGCCCCACCCTAGCGGGGGAGTACAATGAGCAGTTCTTC.

The chain couples TRBV13 to TRBJ2-2; D is undetermined. Germline V gene lookup returns CDR1 PRHDT and CDR2 FYEKMQ (reference sequence). The V and J ends lost 5 bases and 4 bases respectively, with 8 bases between them. The length of the CDR3 is 13 residues. The CDR3 protein is CASSPQSTGELFF. The CDR3 bases are TGTGCCAGCAGCCCCCAGAGCACCGGGGAGCTGTTTTTT.

J is TRBJ2-1 and V is TRBV18, with TRBD2 as a possible D gene (6 bases). V was cut by 2 bases and J by 4 bases, with 21 bases left in between. CDR1 is KGHSH, CDR2 LQKENI, per germline. This CDR3 has 18 residues. CDR3 nucleotide sequence: TGTGCCAGCTCACCAGGGCGTACTTCCGGGGGAGATTACAATGAGCAGTTCTTC. Translating gives CASSPGRTSGGDYNEQFF. Variable domain in full (rest from reference TRBV18 and TRBJ2-1): NAGVMQNPRHLVRRRGQEARLRCSPMKGHSHVYWYRQLPEEGLKFMVYLQKENIIDESGMPKERFSAEFPKEGPSILRIQQVVRGDSAAYFCASSPGRTSGGDYNEQFFGPGTRLTVL.

The chain combines TRBV15 with TRBJ2-2, with D possibly TRBD2 on 5 matching bases. Deletions cut 1 base from V and 6 bases from J, with 9 bases between. Germline CDR1 reads LNHNV; CDR2 reads YYDKDF (reference sequence). The CDR3 is made up of 14 amino acids. The CDR3 spells CATSRVAGPGELFF. The CDR3 region has the DNA TGTGCCACCAGCAGAGTTGCGGGTCCCGGGGAGCTGTTTTTT.

The V call is TRBV29-1, the J call TRBJ2-7, with D unresolved. CDR1 and CDR2 (germline): SQVTM, ANQGSEA. The CDR3 covers 13 residues. V lost 1 base and J lost 5, with 12 bases in between. The CDR3 here is CSVEVGTPNEQYF. The CDR3, as DNA: TGCAGCGTTGAAGTGGGAACACCGAACGAGCAGTACTTC.

The rearrangement joins TRBV4-2 to TRBJ2-2; possibly TRBD1 for D (5 bases). CDR1 LGHNA and CDR2 YNFKEQ come from the germline V gene. This CDR3 spans 13 amino acids. The V and J ends lost 6 bases and 0 bases respectively, with 5 bases between them. Here the CDR3 reads CASRGPNTGELFF. DNA for the CDR3: TGTGCCAGCAGGGGGCCGAACACCGGGGAGCTGTTTTTT.

The rearrangement joins TRBV7-6 to TRBJ2-2; 11 bases align to TRBD1. The germline CDR1 and CDR2 sequences are SGHVS and FNYEAQ. The CDR3 has 18 residues. With 1 base clipped from V and 6 bases from J, the junction kept 10 bases outside the gene matches. CDR3 loop: CASSLGRKDRGLAGELFF. The CDR3 coding sequence is TGTGCCAGCAGCTTAGGGCGGAAGGACAGGGGGCTCGCCGGGGAGCTGTTTTTT.

V and J are TRBV2 and TRBJ1-4, with D perhaps matching TRBD1 (5 bases). This CDR3 has 12 amino acids. The germline V gene encodes CDR1 SNHLY and CDR2 FYNNEI. The CDR3 loop is CGRRGADEKLFF. CDR3 DNA sequence: TGTGGCAGACGAGGGGCCGATGAAAAACTGTTTTTT.

This chain uses TRBV2 with TRBJ2-7; 14 positions match TRBD2. The CDR3 is made up of 16 amino acids. The trim removed 10 bases at V and 4 bases at J, leaving 12 bases unmatched. Germline V gene lookup returns CDR1 SNHLY and CDR2 FYNNEI. CDR3 region: CAIYSGTSGGLYEQYF. The CDR3 region has the DNA TGTGCCATCTACTCCGGGACTAGCGGGGGCCTATACGAGCAGTACTTC.

The chain joins TRBV5-6 to TRBJ1-1; the D is unclear. V was cut by 3 bases and J by 10 bases, with 13 bases left in between. CDR3 size: 12 residues. Germline-derived CDR1 and CDR2 are SGHDT and YYEEEE. CDR3 bases: TGTGCCAGCAGCTCGGGAGGTGGTGGAGCTTTCTTT. Its translation: CASSSGGGGAFF. The whole variable domain, filled in from reference TRBV5-6 and TRBJ1-1, reads DAGVTQSPTHLIKTRGQQVTLRCSPKSGHDTVSWYQQALGQGPQFIFQYYEEEERQRGNFPDRFSGHQFPNYSSELNVNALLLGDSALYLCASSSGGGGAFFGQGTRLTVV.

The chain employs TRBV27 and TRBJ2-7; 10 bases match TRBD1. Per germline, CDR1 MNHEY and CDR2 SMNVEV (reference sequence). This CDR3 comprises 15 residues. The trim removed 4 bases at V and 2 bases at J, leaving 5 bases unmatched. The CDR3 DNA reads as TGTGCCAGCAGTTATATTGGACAGGGGGCCTACGAGCAGTACTTC. Amino acids: CASSYIGQGAYEQYF.

Regarding this clone: This CDR3 is also generated by other DNA sequences in the sample. The chain recombines TRBV30 with TRBJ1-2, with 10 bases matching TRBD1. CDR1 is GTSNPN, CDR2 SVGIG, per germline (reference sequence). V shed 1 base and J 6 bases; nucleotides not matched to a gene: 2. CDR3 length equals 13 residues. The CDR3 is CAWSGTGGDGYTF. In nucleotides, the CDR3 is TGTGCCTGGAGTGGGACAGGGGGGGATGGCTACACCTTC.

The chain carries TRBV10-3 and TRBJ1-6; 9 bases match TRBD1. V shed 3 bases and J 6 bases; nucleotides not matched to a gene: 6. The CDR3 is made up of 16 amino acids. Germline values: CDR1 ENHRY, CDR2 SYGVKD. CDR3 coding DNA: TGTGCCATCAGTGACCTCACAGGGGGCGTTAATTCACCCCTCCACTTT. Protein product: CAISDLTGGVNSPLHF.

The V call is TRBV27, the J call TRBJ2-1, with a possible D match to TRBD1 (6 bases). The ends were cut back, 5 bases at V and 4 bases at J, with 12 bases in the middle. The CDR3 consists of 14 residues. Per the germline V gene, CDR1 is MNHEY and CDR2 is SMNVEV (reference sequence). CDR3 sequence: CASSPSTGYNEQFF. CDR3 coding DNA: TGTGCCAGCAGTCCCTCGACAGGTTACAATGAGCAGTTCTTC.

The chain combines TRBV7-8 with TRBJ2-2; D is tentatively TRBD1 or TRBD2 (5 bases each). CDR1 and CDR2 from the germline V gene are SGHVS and FQNEAQ. This CDR3 has 17 amino acids. V was clipped by 2 bases and J by 5 bases, with 18 bases between them. As DNA, the CDR3 is TGTGCCAGCAGCTTAATAAAAGGCCGGGACCGGACCGGGGAGCTGTTTTTT. As protein: CASSLIKGRDRTGELFF.

The genes are TRBV5-1 and TRBJ2-7, with 13 bases fitting TRBD2. The CDR3 runs to 16 residues. Per germline, CDR1 SGHRS and CDR2 YFSETQ. J gave up 3 bases and V 3 bases, and 6 bases lay outside the gene matches. The CDR3 reads CASSWGLAGLDYEQYF. CDR3 bases: TGCGCCAGCAGCTGGGGACTAGCGGGGTTGGACTACGAGCAGTACTTC.

To note about this clone: Different DNA sequences within this sample yield the same CDR3. The chain carries TRBV7-8 and TRBJ2-7; D is unresolved. The CDR3 is made up of 12 amino acids. V shed 5 bases and J shed 0 bases, with 5 bases lying between them. The V gene's germline CDR1 is SGHVS and CDR2 FQNEAQ. CDR3 region: CASSPSSYEQYF. Here the CDR3 DNA reads TGTGCCAGCAGCCCCTCCTCCTACGAGCAGTACTTC. Full variable domain (rest looked up from reference TRBV7-8 and TRBJ2-7): GAGVSQSPRYKVAKRGQDVALRCDPISGHVSLFWYQQALGQGPEFLTYFQNEAQLDKSGLPSDRFFAERPEGSVSTLKIQRTQQEDSAVYLCASSPSSYEQYFGPGTRLTVT.

The CDR3 DNA is TGTGCCAGCAGTTCCATCTCGGGACCATCAGAGACCCAGTACTTC. It encodes CASSSISGPSETQYF. The chain carries TRBV6-6 and TRBJ2-5, with D perhaps assigned TRBD1 or TRBD2 (5 bases each). The V gene's germline CDR1 is MNHNY and CDR2 SVGAGI (reference sequence). The CDR3 has 15 amino acids. Trimming removed 4 bases at V and 4 bases at J, with 16 bases between.

The CDR3 loop is CASSQGQGGAGFGHF. The CDR3 DNA is TGTGCCAGCAGCCAAGGCCAGGGGGGCGCGGGTTTCGGACATTTT. V usage is TRBV4-2 and J usage is TRBJ1-5; 7 bases agree with TRBD1. After removal of 1 base from V and 16 bases from J, the junction contained 16 bases not matched to a gene. The CDR3 length is 15 residues. Germline lookup yields CDR1 LGHNA and CDR2 YNFKEQ.